This entry describes one T cell receptor (beta chain). These data belong to a study of blood T cell repertoires in COVID-19. As for the study in general: Donors in the United States, Italy and Spain gave samples during acute or convalescent COVID-19. T cells, B-cell-depleted T cells, or PBMCs supplied cDNA or gDNA.

Trimming at V came to 0 bases and at J to 11 bases, leaving 0 bases not matched to a gene. Germline-derived CDR1 and CDR2 are WNHNN and SYGVQD (reference sequence). The CDR3 extends over 12 amino acids. Study processing details: Estimation of nucleated cell counts was performed using reference gene primer amplification. Using immunoSEQ multiplex PCR, the repertoire was profiled, and TCRdb retains in-frame clones only, with some absent. The DNA was the basis for D and trimming; V, J and clone size are from that table. The sample carries approximately 51,000 clones, about 90% recorded once. The V call is TRBV10-1, the J call TRBJ1-2; 10 bases fit TRBD1. Sequenced material: peripheral blood. This receptor was taken from a man aged 65-85 years with active COVID-19. CDR3 in DNA: TGCGCCAGCAGTGAGTCGGACAGGGGGTACACCTTC. Translation gives CASSESDRGYTF.